The entry below describes one TCR beta chain. A single count supports this clone. It has no known antigen specificity. The input lacks base qualities; no much larger clone sits a single base away. TCRbeta CDR3 regions were amplified from genomic DNA using the immunoSEQ Assay, a bias-controlled multiplex PCR. The study's processing was this. Within the assay, amplification of reference gene primers was used to estimate how many nucleated cells each sample contained. To quantify the absolute abundance of each unique TCRbeta CDR3 rearrangement, sequence reads were collapsed and filtered. For each sample, productive Simpson clonality was calculated as the square root of Simpson's diversity index across productive rearrangements. As stored in TCRdb, this immuneACCESS dataset retains in-frame rearrangements with V and J assigned. A fraction of the clones does not appear; measured against another copy, unresolved V genes explain less than half of the discrepancy, and the remainder lacks a known reason. V, J and clone size are those of that table, while D and trimming were read from the DNA. The sample records roughly 220,000 clones, around 87% of which are singletons. Under 4% of the sample is taken by the ten largest.

V is shortened by 3 bases, J by 7 bases, and the region joining them spans 10 bases. Looking up the germline V gene yields CDR1 SNHLY and CDR2 FYNNEI. From the cysteine up to the phenylalanine, the CDR3 has a length of 13 residues. The entry retains the CDR3 DNA only, 39 bases that are in frame from base 1. The entry originates in a study of blood T cell repertoires in COVID-19 (dated by TCRdb to 2018 to 2020). For context, the study as a whole: The collaborator samples originated in the United States, Italy and Spain and spanned the acute and convalescent phases of COVID-19. The prospective study material was composed of cDNA or gDNA derived from T cells, B-cell-depleted T cells, or PBMCs. Deeply sampled blood TCRbeta repertoires from subjects exposed to, actively infected with, or recovered from COVID-19 were included in the dataset. The repertoires were released in a freely available public database meant as a resource for research on the immune response to SARS-CoV-2. The samples were drawn from two sources: the first 160 participants of the ongoing ImmuneRACE study, and 1,000 to 1,500 subjects contributed by 6 global collaborators. Nearly every sample came with metadata listing a de-identified subject ID, COVID-19 status, age in years and sex. HLA class I and class II types, where available, came from metadata supplied by the sample provider rather than from assay-based typing.

In the prospective study, participants were 18 to 89 years old, resided in 24 geographic areas of the United States, and were enrolled through a virtual design. Cohort assignment in the prospective study relied on participant-reported clinical history from a screening survey and a study questionnaire. In the prospective study, mobile phlebotomists collected whole blood, serum and a nasopharyngeal or oropharyngeal swab from each participant. Additional blood draws and questionnaires over an approximately two-month period could optionally be provided by prospective study participants. Before DNA extraction, prospective study blood samples were shipped either frozen or at room temperature. Findings and caveats that apply to the study as a whole: The amount of clinical and demographic metadata varied by source and participant and was provided uncurated.

This receptor was taken from a young woman in a cohort exposed to, infected with or recovered from COVID-19 (not recorded which). Source material: PBMCs or T cells enriched from blood (not recorded which). The sequence is built from TRBV2 and TRBJ2-1; TRBD1 is perhaps the D gene, given 6 matching bases. The nucleotide sequence is given as TGTGCCAGCAGTGAGCCAGGGGTAAATGAGCAGTTCTTC. Its product reads: CASSEPGVNEQFF.